A selection of T cell receptor beta chains follows, all from one sample in a study of blood T cell repertoires in COVID-19. The data were produced by immunoSEQ multiplex PCR, yet TCRdb's version contains in-frame clones alone and is incomplete. The data hold 250,000 to 300,000 clones, with about 88% observed a single time. The sequenced sample was peripheral blood. Receptors originate from a woman in her fifties or sixties with acute or convalescent COVID-19. Each CDR3 is given with its conserved first and last residue. D genes are given only for firm matches. Some rows mark clone size as missing; the rest say once, few, many or name a class of expanded clone.

TRBJ1-4,TRBD1,TRBV7-2,NA,CASSQTGGSEKLFF,TGTGCCAGCAGCCAAACAGGGGGCAGTGAAAAACTGTTTTTT
TRBJ1-5,NA,TRBV4-2,NA,CASSQEQFSNQPQHF,TGTGCCAGCAGCCAAGAACAGTTTAGCAATCAGCCCCAGCATTTT
TRBJ2-4,TRBD1,TRBV3-1/TRBV3-2,NA,CASSLDSRQGLDF,TGTGCCAGCAGCCTGGACTCTAGACAGGGTTTGGACTTC
TRBJ1-1,NA,TRBV7-3,NA,CASSLSGGGTEAFF,TGTGCCAGCAGCTTATCGGGGGGCGGCACTGAAGCTTTCTTT
TRBJ2-2,TRBD1,TRBV2,NA,CASIEDRGLRELFF,TGTGCCAGCATCGAGGACAGGGGGTTGCGGGAGCTGTTTTTT
TRBJ1-5,NA,TRBV7-6,NA,CASSPSGVSPQHF,TGTGCCAGCAGCCCGTCCGGGGTGAGCCCCCAGCATTTT
TRBJ1-1,NA,TRBV13,NA,CASSYRGAYTEAFF,TGTGCCAGCAGCTACCGGGGGGCTTACACTGAAGCTTTCTTT
TRBJ2-5,TRBD2,TRBV3-1/TRBV3-2,NA,CASSTLMGTRRQETQYF,TGTGCCAGCTCCACCCTCATGGGGACTAGGAGGCAAGAGACCCAGTACTTC
TRBJ2-5,NA,TRBV5-4,NA,CASSRGLREETQYF,TGTGCCAGCAGCCGTGGGCTAAGAGAAGAGACCCAGTACTTC
TRBJ1-1,NA,TRBV19,NA,CASSMRGNTEAFF,TGTGCCAGTAGTATGCGGGGGAACACTGAAGCTTTCTTT
TRBJ1-2,NA,TRBV5-5,NA,CASSLGGGHYGYTF,TGTGCCAGCAGCCTGGGAGGGGGACACTATGGCTACACCTTC
TRBJ1-5,NA,TRBV30,NA,CAWRGGGMGQPQHF,TGTGCCTGGCGTGGGGGGGGGATGGGGCAGCCCCAGCATTTT
TRBJ1-1,NA,TRBV5-1,NA,CASSLSGAGVAEAFF,TGCGCCAGCAGCTTGTCTGGGGCCGGCGTCGCTGAAGCTTTCTTT
TRBJ1-2,NA,TRBV18,NA,CASSPPIHRRDYGYTF,TGTGCCAGCTCACCACCGATACATAGGAGGGACTATGGCTACACCTTC
TRBJ2-1,NA,TRBV11-3,NA,CASSLGTGGTTTNEQFF,TGTGCCAGCAGCTTAGGCACAGGAGGGACCACCACCAATGAGCAGTTCTTC
TRBJ2-5,TRBD1,TRBV5-1,NA,CASSGGQGLQETQYF,TGCGCCAGCAGCGGGGGACAGGGACTGCAAGAGACCCAGTACTTC
TRBJ1-2,TRBD1,TRBV11-2,NA,CASRYVGQGAGYGYTF,TGTGCGAGCAGATACGTGGGACAGGGGGCTGGCTATGGCTACACCTTC
TRBJ2-7,TRBD2,TRBV5-1,NA,CASSFGGLGNEQYF,TGCGCCAGCAGCTTCGGGGGGTTGGGGAACGAGCAGTACTTC
TRBJ2-6,NA,TRBV7-9,NA,CASSGRSGANVLTF,TGTGCCAGCAGCGGGAGATCTGGGGCCAACGTCCTGACTTTC
TRBJ2-4,NA,TRBV10-3,once,CAISDSDNNIQYF,TGTGCCATCAGTGATTCCGACAACAACATTCAGTACTTC
TRBJ2-7,NA,TRBV7-9,NA,CASSRQIYEQYF,TGTGCCAGCAGCCGACAGATTTACGAGCAGTACTTC
TRBJ2-1,TRBD2,TRBV6-2/TRBV6-3,NA,CASTPTSGGALEQFF,TGTGCCAGCACCCCGACTAGCGGGGGGGCCTTGGAGCAGTTCTTC
TRBJ1-6,NA,TRBV5-6,few,CASSLADSSYNSPLHF,TGTGCCAGCAGCTTGGCCGACAGCTCCTATAATTCACCCCTCCACTTT
TRBJ2-7,TRBD1,TRBV7-9,NA,CASSLGTGREQYF,TGTGCCAGCAGCTTAGGGACAGGGCGAGAGCAGTACTTC
TRBJ2-7,TRBD1,TRBV5-1,NA,CASSLGDRGHEQYF,TGCGCCAGCAGCTTGGGGGACAGGGGCCACGAGCAGTACTTC
TRBJ2-5,NA,TRBV10-3,NA,CASGGGQETQYF,TGTGCCAGTGGAGGAGGTCAAGAGACCCAGTACTTC
TRBJ1-1,TRBD1,TRBV29-1,few,CSVTGGTEAFF,TGCAGCGTGACAGGGGGCACTGAAGCTTTCTTT
TRBJ1-2,NA,TRBV6-2/TRBV6-3,few,CASSYRQAGYTF,TGTGCCAGCAGTTACCGGCAGGCGGGCTACACCTTC
TRBJ1-1,TRBD1,TRBV30,NA,CAWSGRTGQNTEAFF,TGTGCCTGGAGTGGGCGGACAGGGCAGAACACTGAAGCTTTCTTT
TRBJ2-5,TRBD1,TRBV11-2,NA,CASSSPAAGGLQETQYF,TGTGCCAGCAGCTCCCCGGCGGCAGGGGGCCTCCAAGAGACCCAGTACTTC
TRBJ2-1,TRBD2,TRBV6-2/TRBV6-3,NA,CASSYLAGVSNEQFF,TGTGCCAGCAGTTACCTAGCGGGAGTGAGCAATGAGCAGTTCTTC
TRBJ2-7,TRBD2,TRBV11-2,NA,CASSSSGAAWGQYF,TGTGCCAGCAGCTCCAGCGGGGCTGCCTGGGGGCAGTACTTC
TRBJ2-3,NA,TRBV2,NA,CASSELGLNTDTQYF,TGTGCCAGCAGTGAATTGGGACTTAACACAGATACGCAGTATTTT
TRBJ2-5,TRBD2,TRBV10-3,NA,CAISEGIAGGRKTQYF,TGTGCCATCAGTGAGGGGATAGCGGGGGGGAGGAAGACCCAGTACTTC
TRBJ2-2,TRBD2,TRBV11-1,NA,CASSSGLAVGELFF,TGTGCCAGCAGTAGCGGGTTAGCGGTCGGGGAGCTGTTTTTT
TRBJ2-6,NA,TRBV27,NA,CASSRSSSGANVLTF,TGTGCCAGCAGCCGGAGCAGCTCTGGGGCCAACGTCCTGACTTTC
TRBJ2-7,NA,TRBV10-3,NA,CAISEGANGYEQYF,TGTGCCATCAGTGAGGGGGCTAACGGCTACGAGCAGTACTTC